This passage covers 32 T cell receptor beta chains from one sample sequenced in a study of blood T cell repertoires in COVID-19. Data came from immunoSEQ multiplex PCR; TCRdb stores just in-frame clones and leaves some out. The top ten clones hold approximately 16% of a sample with 6,000 to 7,000 clones, roughly nine tenths of them seen once. Sequencing was performed on peripheral blood. The source is a human donor in a cohort sampled during active COVID-19.

Here the CDR3 reads CASSQDRNQPQHF. CDR3 nucleotides: TGTGCCAGCAGCCAAGATCGGAATCAGCCCCAGCATTTT. The chain joins TRBV3-1 (or the pseudogene TRBV3-2) to TRBJ1-5; D gene ambiguous. Germline V CDR1 and CDR2: LGHDT, YNNKEL (reference sequence). The V and J ends lost 0 bases and 4 bases respectively, with 4 bases between them. CDR3 length: 13 amino acids.

This sequence joins TRBV6-5 and TRBJ2-5; 12 nucleotides align to TRBD1. The CDR3 has 16 residues. The germline V gene encodes CDR1 MNHEY and CDR2 SVGAGI. V lost 2 bases to trimming and J lost 2 bases; unmatched junction nucleotides: 3. The CDR3 is CASSYRDRGRQETQYF. The CDR3 nucleotides are TGTGCCAGCAGTTACCGGGACAGGGGGCGGCAAGAGACCCAGTACTTC.

The rearrangement joins TRBV3-1 (or the pseudogene TRBV3-2) to TRBJ1-2; tentatively, D is TRBD1 (5 bases). The CDR3 consists of 14 residues. Germline CDR1 and CDR2: LGHDT and YNNKEL (reference sequence). V dropped 1 base and J dropped 3 bases, with 9 bases sitting between them. CDR3 amino acids: CASSQGQTYYGYTF. CDR3 sequence (DNA): TGTGCCAGCAGCCAAGGACAGACCTACTATGGCTACACCTTC.

This CDR3 reads CASSYKQGAYGYTF. Written as DNA, the CDR3 is TGTGCCAGCAGTTACAAACAGGGGGCGTATGGCTACACCTTC. The chain combines TRBV6-2 or TRBV6-3 with TRBJ1-2; 9 bases are shared with TRBD1. The CDR3 consists of 14 residues. CDR1 and CDR2 from the germline V gene are MNHEY and SVGEGT. V dropped 2 bases and J dropped 5; count of bases not matched to a gene: 3.

This clone has only a few counts. This chain links TRBV7-9 with TRBJ1-3; TRBD1 aligns across 8 bases. The CDR3 covers 15 residues. V shed 6 bases and J 2 bases; nucleotides not matched to a gene: 6. In germline, CDR1 is SEHNR, CDR2 FQNEAQ (reference sequence). CDR3 in DNA: TGTGCCAGCAGGCGACAGGGGTTTGCTGGAAACACCATATATTTT. Amino acids: CASRRQGFAGNTIYF.

CDR3 in amino acids: CASSYSLAASTDTQYF. CDR3 in DNA: TGTGCCAGCAGTTACTCGTTAGCGGCGAGCACAGATACGCAGTATTTT. The genes are TRBV6-5 and TRBJ2-3; a weak D match, TRBD2 (6 bases). The V end lost 0 bases, the J end lost 0 bases, and 10 bases lay between the germline ends. The CDR3 extends over 16 amino acids. The germline CDR1 and CDR2 sequences are MNHEY and SVGAGI.

The V gene is TRBV5-1, the J gene TRBJ2-3, with 7 bases matching TRBD2. The CDR3 contains 12 residues. CDR1 is SGHRS and CDR2 is YFSETQ in the germline V gene. Trimming at V came to 7 bases and at J to 5 bases, leaving 4 bases not matched to a gene. Here the CDR3 reads CASQGGGDTQYF. The CDR3 DNA reads TGCGCCAGCCAAGGCGGGGGAGATACGCAGTATTTT.

The sample holds one count of this clone. This sequence joins TRBV2 and TRBJ2-2, with 8 bases lining up with TRBD2. Trimming at V came to 6 bases and at J to 2 bases, leaving 8 bases not matched to a gene. Per germline, CDR1 SNHLY and CDR2 FYNNEI. The CDR3 contains 16 residues. CDR3 protein: CASSGGVETNTGELFF. CDR3 bases: TGTGCCAGCAGCGGGGGGGTTGAGACCAACACCGGGGAGCTGTTTTTT.

The chain combines TRBV5-1 with TRBJ2-7; possibly TRBD1 for D (5 bases). V lost 0 bases, J lost 1 base, and 8 bases lay in between. There are 14 residues in the CDR3. In germline, CDR1 is SGHRS, CDR2 YFSETQ. In DNA form, the CDR3 reads TGCGCCAGCAGCTTGGTACCAGGGTCCTACGAGCAGTACTTC. It specifies CASSLVPGSYEQYF.

V usage is TRBV3-1 (or the pseudogene TRBV3-2) and J usage is TRBJ2-6; no clear D. This CDR3 comprises 15 residues. Trimming cost V 0 bases and J 1 base, with 4 bases left between them. Germline CDR1 reads LGHDT; CDR2 reads YNNKEL (reference sequence). For the CDR3, the DNA is TGTGCCAGCAGCCAAGACAGATCTGGGGCCAACGTCCTGACTTTC. This sequence encodes CASSQDRSGANVLTF.

V is TRBV4-3 and J is TRBJ2-1; 8 bases map to TRBD2. The CDR3 extends over 18 amino acids. Germline loops: CDR1 LGHNA, CDR2 YSLEER. Trimming removed 3 bases from V and 0 bases from J; junction bases left unmatched: 10. CDR3 sequence: CASSQSSGRFSSYNEQFF. The CDR3 coding sequence is TGCGCCAGCAGCCAGTCCAGCGGGAGATTCTCCTCCTACAATGAGCAGTTCTTC.

The V gene is TRBV4-2, the J gene TRBJ1-2, with TRBD1 matching 9 bases. V gave up 1 base and J gave up 3 bases; unmatched junction bases: 0. The length of the CDR3 is 14 residues. CDR1 is LGHNA, CDR2 YNFKEQ, per germline. The CDR3: CASSQGTGDYGYTF. Here the CDR3 DNA reads TGTGCCAGCAGCCAAGGGACAGGGGACTATGGCTACACCTTC.

The chain joins TRBV30 to TRBJ2-1; a weak D match, TRBD2 (6 bases). CDR1 is GTSNPN and CDR2 is SVGIG in the germline V gene (reference sequence). The CDR3 consists of 14 residues. The V and J ends lost 2 bases and 6 bases respectively, with 14 bases between them. The CDR3 reads CAWSPGTRANEQFF. The CDR3 DNA reads as TGTGCCTGGAGTCCCGGGACTCGAGCCAATGAGCAGTTCTTC.

The rearrangement joins TRBV5-1 to TRBJ2-5; D remains ambiguous. Germline V CDR1 and CDR2: SGHRS, YFSETQ. The CDR3 extends over 13 amino acids. Trimming left V 0 bases short and J 5 bases short, with 8 bases between. DNA of the CDR3: TGCGCCAGCAGCTTGGGGTGGCTGGAGACCCAGTACTTC. It specifies CASSLGWLETQYF.

V gene TRBV2 combines with J gene TRBJ1-2; the D gene is possibly TRBD1 (6 bases). The germline V gene has CDR1 SNHLY and CDR2 FYNNEI. Trimming pared 7 bases from V and 1 base from J, leaving 13 bases between. This CDR3 has 14 residues. The CDR3 region has the DNA TGTGCCAGCACCCCAATGGACAGTAACTATGGCTACACCTTC. This translates into CASTPMDSNYGYTF.

The rearrangement joins TRBV6-1 to TRBJ1-5; tentatively, D is TRBD1 (6 bases). CDR1 and CDR2 from the germline V gene are MNHNS and SASEGT. V was trimmed by 1 base and J by 6 bases, leaving 16 bases between them. The CDR3 extends over 16 amino acids. The CDR3 spells CASSEDGRGLAQPQHF. The CDR3 DNA reads as TGTGCCAGCAGTGAAGATGGGAGGGGGTTAGCTCAGCCCCAGCATTTT.

The rearrangement uses TRBV7-2 and TRBJ1-5; 9 bases match TRBD1. The germline CDR1 and CDR2 sequences are SGHTA and FQGNSA. The CDR3 totals 18 residues. Trimming at V came to 3 bases and at J to 6 bases, leaving 15 bases not matched to a gene. For the CDR3, the DNA is TGTGCCAGCAGCTTGCATCCGGGACAGGGAGGACGGCGTCAGCCCCAGCATTTT. It specifies CASSLHPGQGGRRQPQHF.

The V gene is TRBV6-5, the J gene TRBJ1-1; D gene uncertain. This CDR3 is 14 amino acids long. Trimming shortened V by 6 bases and J by 1 base, and 12 bases separated the two germline ends. Germline CDR1 reads MNHEY; CDR2 reads SVGAGI. The CDR3 region is CASRLDDRNTEAFF. The CDR3 coding sequence is TGTGCCAGCAGACTAGACGACCGGAACACTGAAGCTTTCTTT.

This clone has just one count. This chain uses TRBV11-2 with TRBJ2-7, with TRBD2 identical over 8 bases. V shed 4 bases and J 2 bases; nucleotides not matched to a gene: 16. CDR1 SGHAT and CDR2 FQNNGV come from the germline V gene. The CDR3 length is 18 residues. CDR3 in DNA: TGTGCCAGCAGCTCCATCAGGTCAATAGCGGGGACTACCTACGAGCAGTACTTC. It is translated as CASSSIRSIAGTTYEQYF.

The chain couples TRBV29-1 to TRBJ2-7; D is perhaps TRBD1 (5 bases). Germline CDR1 reads SQVTM; CDR2 reads ANQGSEA. The CDR3 extends over 13 amino acids. Trimming left V 0 bases short and J 3 bases short, with 9 bases between. As DNA, the CDR3 is TGCAGCGTTGAAGAATGGGGCGACTACGAGCAGTACTTC. This sequence encodes CSVEEWGDYEQYF.

V usage is TRBV9 and J usage is TRBJ2-1; 15 nucleotides agree with TRBD2. Germline V gives CDR1 SGDLS, CDR2 YYNGEE. V gave up 4 bases and J gave up 0 bases; unmatched junction bases: 5. The CDR3 is 18 residues long. DNA of the CDR3: TGTGCCAGCAGCTGGGGACTAGCGGGGGGTTACTCCTACAATGAGCAGTTCTTC. It codes for CASSWGLAGGYSYNEQFF.

This clone was picked up a small number of times. V gene TRBV15 combines with J gene TRBJ2-3; 8 bases fit TRBD2. The V gene end was trimmed by 0 bases and the J gene end by 6 bases; junction bases not matched to a gene: 11. CDR1 is LNHNV and CDR2 is YYDKDF in the germline V gene (reference sequence). This CDR3 comprises 17 residues. The CDR3, as DNA: TGTGCCACCAGCAGAGATCGGGGGGGCCTACCTGGGGATACGCAGTATTTT. Protein sequence: CATSRDRGGLPGDTQYF.

This clone was observed a single time. The chain recombines TRBV19 with TRBJ1-6; D gene ambiguous. The CDR3 contains 16 residues. Germline V gene data show CDR1 as LNHDA and CDR2 as SQIVND (reference sequence). Trimming removed 7 bases from V and 0 bases from J, with 13 bases in between. CDR3 sequence: CASKAGRGSYNSPLHF. CDR3 coding DNA: TGTGCCAGTAAGGCGGGGAGAGGCTCCTATAATTCACCCCTCCACTTT.

The J gene is TRBJ2-1, the V gene TRBV7-9; D remains ambiguous. The V gene's germline CDR1 is SEHNR and CDR2 FQNEAQ (reference sequence). The CDR3 loop spans 14 amino acids. V was pared by 1 base and J by 6 bases, with 10 bases between. The CDR3 is CASSLVTAGNEQFF. CDR3 sequence (DNA): TGTGCCAGCAGCTTAGTAACGGCAGGCAATGAGCAGTTCTTC.

V and J are TRBV4-1 and TRBJ2-1; 7 bases fit TRBD1. The CDR3 runs to 16 residues. J was trimmed by 9 bases and V by 4 bases; bases with no gene match: 15. The germline gives CDR1 MGHRA, CDR2 YSYEKL. The CDR3 here is CASSRTGQAPMGEQFF. In nucleotides, the CDR3 is TGCGCCAGCAGCCGAACTGGACAGGCGCCAATGGGTGAGCAGTTCTTC.

The chain is built from TRBV10-3 and TRBJ2-1, with D possibly TRBD2 on 5 matching bases. V lost 6 bases to trimming and J lost 0 bases, with 18 bases between them. The CDR3 covers 17 residues. Germline V gives CDR1 ENHRY, CDR2 SYGVKD. CDR3 sequence: CAISAQTTLSSYNEQFF. The DNA of the CDR3 is TGTGCCATCAGCGCCCAGACTACCTTGAGCTCCTACAATGAGCAGTTCTTC.

This sequence joins TRBV5-1 and TRBJ2-3, with no clear D. This CDR3 spans 14 amino acids. Trimming took off 0 bases at V and 1 base at J, with 6 bases between the two ends. CDR1 SGHRS and CDR2 YFSETQ come from the germline V gene. This CDR3 is CASSLAGGTDTQYF. The CDR3 DNA is TGCGCCAGCAGCTTGGCGGGTGGCACAGATACGCAGTATTTT.

This clone was counted between two and nine times. V is TRBV7-9 and J is TRBJ2-7; no clear D. Germline CDR1 reads SEHNR; CDR2 reads FQNEAQ (reference sequence). Trimming cost V 5 bases and J 6 bases, with 8 bases left between them. CDR3 length: 11 amino acids. The CDR3 here is CASSETGEQYF. The CDR3 region has the DNA TGTGCCAGCAGCGAGACGGGCGAGCAGTACTTC. Full variable domain (remainder filled in from reference TRBV7-9 and TRBJ2-7): DTGVSQNPRHKITKRGQNVTFRCDPISEHNRLYWYRQTLGQGPEFLTYFQNEAQLEKSRLLSDRFSAERPKGSFSTLEIQRTEQGDSAMYLCASSETGEQYFGPGTRLTVT.

In this sample, this clone turned up once. The V and J genes are TRBV9 and TRBJ1-1; D may be TRBD1 (6 bases). The germline CDR1 and CDR2 sequences are SGDLS and YYNGEE. V was pared by 4 bases and J by 0 bases, with 10 bases between. This CDR3 contains 14 residues. The CDR3 DNA sequence: TGTGCCAGCAGCCCGGACAGATTGAACACTGAAGCTTTCTTT. Its protein product is CASSPDRLNTEAFF.

The V call is TRBV6-5, the J call TRBJ1-6, with TRBD1 matching 7 bases. The CDR3 is 13 amino acids. After removal of 6 bases from V and 10 bases from J, the junction contained 6 bases not matched to a gene. Per the germline V gene, CDR1 is MNHEY and CDR2 is SVGAGI. CDR3 bases: TGTGCCAGCAGAGAGACAGGGTCGTCACCCCTCCACTTT. Translated: CASRETGSSPLHF.

The rearrangement joins TRBV4-3 to TRBJ1-5; no clear D gene. Germline V gene lookup returns CDR1 LGHNA and CDR2 YSLEER. The CDR3 loop spans 18 amino acids. V lost 1 base and J lost 0, with 16 bases in between. The DNA for the CDR3 is TGCGCCAGCAGCCAAGCCGTGTACGTGTACAATAGCAATCAGCCCCAGCATTTT. Translating it yields CASSQAVYVYNSNQPQHF.

For the CDR3, the DNA is TGTGCCAGCTCATCCCCAGGGGAGAGCACCGGGGAGCTGTTTTTT. Translation gives CASSSPGESTGELFF. The chain recombines TRBV7-9 with TRBJ2-2; D possibly corresponds to TRBD1 (6 bases). This CDR3 is built from 15 residues. Looked up from germline, CDR1 is SEHNR and CDR2 is FQNEAQ (reference sequence). Trimming shortened V by 8 bases and J by 4 bases, and 17 bases separated the two germline ends.